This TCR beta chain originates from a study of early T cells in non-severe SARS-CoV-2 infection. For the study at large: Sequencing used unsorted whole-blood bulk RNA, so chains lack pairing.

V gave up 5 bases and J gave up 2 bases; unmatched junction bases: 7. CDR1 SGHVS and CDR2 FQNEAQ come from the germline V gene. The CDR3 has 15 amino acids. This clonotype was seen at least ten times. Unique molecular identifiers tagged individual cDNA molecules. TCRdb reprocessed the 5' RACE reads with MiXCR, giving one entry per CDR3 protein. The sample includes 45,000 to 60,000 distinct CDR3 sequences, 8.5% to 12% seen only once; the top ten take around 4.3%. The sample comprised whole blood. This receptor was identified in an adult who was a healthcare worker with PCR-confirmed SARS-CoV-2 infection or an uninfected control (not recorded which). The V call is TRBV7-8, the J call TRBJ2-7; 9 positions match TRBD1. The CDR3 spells CASSGGTGLTYEQYF. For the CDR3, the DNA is TGTGCCAGCAGCGGAGGGACAGGGCTCACCTACGAGCAGTACTTC.